This entry lists 12 T cell receptor beta chains sequenced from one sample in a study of shared clonotypes between healthy human individuals. This table comes from immunoSEQ multiplex PCR, and its TCRdb copy is limited to in-frame clones, with some not included. The sample carries about 1.1 million clones, around three quarters recorded once. Sequences were obtained from memory CD4+ T cells from PBMCs. Subset meaning: CD45RA-negative fraction. The receptors originated from a man aged 18 to 29 in good health. Some clones in this sample may be carry-over from other donors' samples.

The CDR3 coding sequence is TGTGCCTGGATTCACAGGGGGTGGAGAGCTTTCTTT. Amino acid sequence: CAWIHRGWRAFF. The chain joins TRBV30 to TRBJ1-1; 8 bases match TRBD1. The CDR3 loop spans 12 amino acids. Per the germline V gene, CDR1 is GTSNPN and CDR2 is SVGIG (reference sequence). Unmatched junction bases numbered 8, after V lost 4 bases and J lost 10 bases.

V usage is TRBV5-4 and J usage is TRBJ2-2; the match to TRBD1 covers 12 bases. Germline lookup yields CDR1 SGHNT and CDR2 YYREEE (reference sequence). Trimming took 3 bases from V and 4 from J; bases not matched to a gene: 7. The CDR3 consists of 17 residues. CDR3 in DNA: TGTGCCAGCAGCTCCGGGACAGGGGGCGCAGGCACCGGGGAGCTGTTTTTT. Translation: CASSSGTGGAGTGELFF.

V and J are TRBV4-2 and TRBJ1-2; 7 nucleotides match TRBD1. Per germline, CDR1 LGHNA and CDR2 YNFKEQ. V shed 0 bases, J shed 4 bases, and the junction held 5 bases outside the gene matches. The CDR3 consists of 15 residues. In DNA, the CDR3 is TGTGCCAGCAGCCAAGAGCGGGCAGGGGGCTATGGCTACACCTTC. This translates into CASSQERAGGYGYTF.

J is TRBJ2-2 and V is TRBV12-5; 7 positions match TRBD1. From germline, CDR1 is LGHNT and CDR2 FRNRAP. With 8 bases clipped from V and 3 bases from J, the junction kept 9 bases outside the gene matches. The CDR3 has 15 amino acids. CDR3 in DNA: TGTGCTAGTAGAAAGGGACAGTACGACACCGGGGAGCTGTTTTTT. Amino acids: CASRKGQYDTGELFF.

The chain employs TRBV2 and TRBJ2-1, with a tentative D call TRBD1 (6 bases). Per germline, CDR1 SNHLY and CDR2 FYNNEI. The CDR3 sequence is 11 residues long. Deletions cut 8 bases from V and 13 bases from J, with 15 bases between. The CDR3 spells CASRYSQGQFF. The DNA for the CDR3 is TGTGCCAGCCGTTATTCACAGGGTCAGTTCTTC.

This clone was recorded at least ten times. The CDR3 DNA follows: TGTGCCAGCAGCCAAGAACAGAACTATGGCTACACCTTC. Its protein is CASSQEQNYGYTF. V usage is TRBV14 and J usage is TRBJ1-2; no firm D call. This CDR3 is 13 amino acids long. The V gene lost 0 bases and the J gene lost 2 bases, with 4 bases spanning the gap. Germline values: CDR1 SGHDN, CDR2 FVKESK.

This clone was picked up a small number of times. V and J are TRBV18 and TRBJ1-4, with 8 nucleotides matching TRBD1. The CDR3 contains 15 residues. The germline V gene has CDR1 KGHSH and CDR2 LQKENI. After removal of 2 bases from V and 7 bases from J, the junction contained 6 bases not matched to a gene. CDR3 sequence reads: CASSPYGQGGEKLFF. CDR3 nucleotides: TGTGCCAGCTCACCATACGGACAGGGCGGTGAAAAACTGTTTTTT.

The chain uses TRBV5-1 and TRBJ2-7, with 7 nucleotides matching TRBD2. The CDR3 spans 12 residues. Looked up from germline, CDR1 is SGHRS and CDR2 is YFSETQ. V was pared by 2 bases and J by 7 bases, with 3 bases of the junction left unmatched. The CDR3 region has the DNA TGCGCCAGCAGCTTCGGGGGAGGGGAGCAGTACTTC. It specifies CASSFGGGEQYF.

This chain uses TRBV5-4 with TRBJ2-1; 8 nucleotides line up with TRBD1. Germline V gene lookup returns CDR1 SGHNT and CDR2 YYREEE (reference sequence). J gave up 8 bases and V 3 bases, and 16 bases lay outside the gene matches. This CDR3 has 17 residues. This CDR3 is CASSSKTGTGRMDEQFF. The CDR3 coding sequence is TGTGCCAGCAGCTCGAAGACCGGGACAGGTCGAATGGATGAGCAGTTCTTC.

This clone occurred a few times. This sequence joins TRBV5-4 and TRBJ1-1; the D is unclear. V was pared by 3 bases and J by 4 bases, with 19 bases between. Germline CDR1 SGHNT, CDR2 YYREEE (reference sequence). The CDR3 has 16 amino acids. The CDR3 DNA is TGTGCCAGCAGCTACCGGGTATGGAGAGTCGTCACTGAAGCTTTCTTT. Its translation: CASSYRVWRVVTEAFF.

The table lists this clone with a count of one. The chain links TRBV2 to TRBJ1-5; possible D gene TRBD1, 6 bases. From germline, CDR1 is SNHLY and CDR2 FYNNEI. V gave up 6 bases and J gave up 3 bases, with 12 bases separating them. The CDR3 runs 14 residues. In DNA form, the CDR3 reads TGTGCCAGCAGCCCCCGGGACAACAATCAGCCCCAGCATTTT. Its protein product is CASSPRDNNQPQHF.

The chain employs TRBV19 and TRBJ2-5; no clear D. The CDR3 runs 13 residues. The germline V gene has CDR1 LNHDA and CDR2 SQIVND (reference sequence). V lost 4 bases and J lost 5, with 11 bases in between. CDR3 sequence (DNA): TGTGCCAGTAGTAATCGCTTTTTGGAGACCCAGTACTTC. Protein: CASSNRFLETQYF.